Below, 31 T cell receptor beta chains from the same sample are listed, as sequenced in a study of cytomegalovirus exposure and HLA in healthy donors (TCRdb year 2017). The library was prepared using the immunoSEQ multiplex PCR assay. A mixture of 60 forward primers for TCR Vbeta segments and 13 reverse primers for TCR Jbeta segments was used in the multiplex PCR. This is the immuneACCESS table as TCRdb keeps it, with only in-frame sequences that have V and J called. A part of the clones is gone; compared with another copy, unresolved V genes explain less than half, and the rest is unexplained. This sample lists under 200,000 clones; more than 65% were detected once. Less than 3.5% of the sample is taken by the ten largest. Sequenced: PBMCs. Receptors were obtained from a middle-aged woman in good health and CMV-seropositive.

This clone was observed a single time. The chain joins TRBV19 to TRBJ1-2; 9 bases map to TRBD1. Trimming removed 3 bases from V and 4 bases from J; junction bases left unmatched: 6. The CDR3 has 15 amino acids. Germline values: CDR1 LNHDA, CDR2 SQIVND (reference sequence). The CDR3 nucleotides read TGTGCCAGTAGTATCCAGACAGGGGGAGGCTATGGCTACACCTTC. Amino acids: CASSIQTGGGYGYTF.

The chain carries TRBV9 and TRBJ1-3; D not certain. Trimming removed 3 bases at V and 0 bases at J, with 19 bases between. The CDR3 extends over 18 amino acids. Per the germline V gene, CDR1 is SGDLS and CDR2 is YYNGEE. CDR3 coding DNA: TGTGCCAGCAGCGGGCCGACTTTCGAGCCGGGCTCTGGAAACACCATATATTTT. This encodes CASSGPTFEPGSGNTIYF.

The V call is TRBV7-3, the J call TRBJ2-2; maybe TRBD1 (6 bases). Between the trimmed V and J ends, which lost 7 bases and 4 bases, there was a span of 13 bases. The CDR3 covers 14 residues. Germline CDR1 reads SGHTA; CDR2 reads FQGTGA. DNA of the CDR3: TGTGCCAGCACAACAGGGATCGGCACCGGGGAGCTGTTTTTT. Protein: CASTTGIGTGELFF.

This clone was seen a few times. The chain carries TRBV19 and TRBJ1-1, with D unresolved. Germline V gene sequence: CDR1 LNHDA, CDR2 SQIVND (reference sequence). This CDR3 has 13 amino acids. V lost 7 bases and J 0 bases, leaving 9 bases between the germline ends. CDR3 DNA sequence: TGTGCCAGTATCGGGGTGATGAACACTGAAGCTTTCTTT. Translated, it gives CASIGVMNTEAFF.

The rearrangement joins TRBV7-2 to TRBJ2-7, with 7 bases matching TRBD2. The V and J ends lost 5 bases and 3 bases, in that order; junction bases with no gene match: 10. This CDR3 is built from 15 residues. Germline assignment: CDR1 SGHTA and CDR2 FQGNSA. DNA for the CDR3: TGTGCCAGCAGCCCACGGGGAGGGTCGGACTACGAGCAGTACTTC. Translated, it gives CASSPRGGSDYEQYF.

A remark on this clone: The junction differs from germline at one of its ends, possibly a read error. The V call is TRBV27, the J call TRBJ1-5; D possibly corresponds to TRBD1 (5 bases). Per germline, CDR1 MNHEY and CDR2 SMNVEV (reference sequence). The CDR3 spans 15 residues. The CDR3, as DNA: TGTGCCAGCAGTCGGGGGACTAATAGCAATCAGCCCCAGAATTTT. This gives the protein CASSRGTNSNQPQNF.

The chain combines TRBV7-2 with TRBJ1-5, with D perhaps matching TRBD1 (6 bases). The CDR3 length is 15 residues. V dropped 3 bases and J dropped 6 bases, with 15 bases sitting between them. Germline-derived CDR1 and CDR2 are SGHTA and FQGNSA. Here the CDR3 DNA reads TGTGCCAGCAGCTTGGAAACAGGGTCGCCTCAGCCCCAGCATTTT. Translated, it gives CASSLETGSPQPQHF.

CDR3 region: CASSLAKEKKRETQYF. The DNA for the CDR3 is TGCGCCAGCAGCTTGGCCAAGGAGAAAAAGAGGGAGACCCAGTACTTC. The chain employs TRBV5-1 and TRBJ2-5; D remains ambiguous. CDR1 is SGHRS, CDR2 YFSETQ, per germline. CDR3 length: 16 residues. Trimming left V 0 bases short and J 5 bases short, with 17 bases between. The variable domain in full, completed from reference TRBV5-1 and TRBJ2-5, reads KAGVTQTPRYLIKTRGQQVTLSCSPISGHRSVSWYQQTPGQGLQFLFEYFSETQRNKGNFPGRFSGRQFSNSRSEMNVSTLELGDSALYLCASSLAKEKKRETQYFGPGTRLLVL.

CDR3 amino acids: CASSLGGQSSGNTIYF. The CDR3, as DNA: TGTGCCAGCAGCTTAGGCGGGCAGAGCTCTGGAAACACCATATATTTT. The V call is TRBV7-2, the J call TRBJ1-3; D call uncertain. Germline V gene sequence: CDR1 SGHTA, CDR2 FQGNSA. Trimming pared 1 base from V and 0 bases from J, leaving 10 bases between. The CDR3 contains 16 residues.

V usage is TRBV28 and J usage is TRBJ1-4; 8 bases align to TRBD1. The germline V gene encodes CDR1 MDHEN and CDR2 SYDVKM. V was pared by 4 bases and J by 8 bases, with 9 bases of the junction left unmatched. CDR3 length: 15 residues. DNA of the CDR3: TGTGCCAGCAGTTCCCATCAGGGGGCGAACGAAAAACTGTTTTTT. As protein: CASSSHQGANEKLFF. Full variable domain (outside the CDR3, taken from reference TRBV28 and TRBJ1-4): DVKVTQSSRYLVKRTGEKVFLECVQDMDHENMFWYRQDPGLGLRLIYFSYDVKMKEKGDIPEGYSVSREKKERFSLILESASTNQTSMYLCASSSHQGANEKLFFGSGTQLSVL.

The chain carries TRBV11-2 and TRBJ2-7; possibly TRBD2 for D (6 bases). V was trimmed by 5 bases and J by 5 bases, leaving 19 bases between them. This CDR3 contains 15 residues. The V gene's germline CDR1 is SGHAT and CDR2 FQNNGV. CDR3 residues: CASSPVGGLGNEQYF. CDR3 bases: TGTGCCAGCAGCCCAGTGGGGGGTTTGGGAAACGAGCAGTACTTC.

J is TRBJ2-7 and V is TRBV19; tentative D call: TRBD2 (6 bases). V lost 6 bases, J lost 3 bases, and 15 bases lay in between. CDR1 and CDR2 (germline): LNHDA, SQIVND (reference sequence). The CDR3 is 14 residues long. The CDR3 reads CASRSAGGRYEQYF. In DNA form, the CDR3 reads TGTGCCAGTAGATCGGCCGGAGGGCGCTACGAGCAGTACTTC.

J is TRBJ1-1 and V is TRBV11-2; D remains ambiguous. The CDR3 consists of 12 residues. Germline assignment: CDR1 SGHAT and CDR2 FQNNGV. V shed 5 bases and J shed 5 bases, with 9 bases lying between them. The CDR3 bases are TGTGCCAGCAGCCCCGGTCAAACTGAAGCTTTCTTT. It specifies CASSPGQTEAFF.

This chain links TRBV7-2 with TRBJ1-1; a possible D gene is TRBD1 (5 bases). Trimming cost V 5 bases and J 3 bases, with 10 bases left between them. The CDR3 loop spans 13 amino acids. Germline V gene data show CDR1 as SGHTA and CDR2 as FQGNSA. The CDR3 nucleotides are TGTGCCAGCAGCCCCCAAGGGGACACTGAAGCTTTCTTT. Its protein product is CASSPQGDTEAFF.

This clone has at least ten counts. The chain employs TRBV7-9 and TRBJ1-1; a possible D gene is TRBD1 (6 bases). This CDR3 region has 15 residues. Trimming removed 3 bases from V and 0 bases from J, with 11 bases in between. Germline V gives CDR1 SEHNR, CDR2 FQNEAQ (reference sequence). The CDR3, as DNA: TGTGCCAGCAGCTTTCCGGGACATTTGAACACTGAAGCTTTCTTT. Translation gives CASSFPGHLNTEAFF.

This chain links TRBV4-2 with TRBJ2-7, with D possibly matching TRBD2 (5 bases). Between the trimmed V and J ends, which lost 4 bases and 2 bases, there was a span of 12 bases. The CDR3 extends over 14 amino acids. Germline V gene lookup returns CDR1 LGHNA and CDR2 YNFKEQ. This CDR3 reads CASSLGAGTYEQYF. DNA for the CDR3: TGTGCCAGCAGCCTGGGTGCGGGTACCTACGAGCAGTACTTC.

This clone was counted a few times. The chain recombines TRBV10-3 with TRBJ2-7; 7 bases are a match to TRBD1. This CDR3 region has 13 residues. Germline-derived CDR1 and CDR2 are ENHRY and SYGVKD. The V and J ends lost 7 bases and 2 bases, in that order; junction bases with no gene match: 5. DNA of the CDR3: TGTGCCATCACGCCGACAGGGACCTACGAGCAGTACTTC. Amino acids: CAITPTGTYEQYF.

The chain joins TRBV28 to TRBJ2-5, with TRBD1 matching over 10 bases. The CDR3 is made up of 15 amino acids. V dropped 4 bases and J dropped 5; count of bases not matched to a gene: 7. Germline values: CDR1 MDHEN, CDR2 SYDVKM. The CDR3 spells CASSSRQGAGETQYF. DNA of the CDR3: TGTGCCAGCAGTTCTAGACAGGGGGCGGGTGAGACCCAGTACTTC.

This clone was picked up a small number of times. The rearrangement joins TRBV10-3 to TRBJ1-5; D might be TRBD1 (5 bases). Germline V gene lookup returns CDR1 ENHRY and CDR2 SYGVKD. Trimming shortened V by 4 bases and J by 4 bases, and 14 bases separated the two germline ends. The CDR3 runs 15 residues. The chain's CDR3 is CAISAGGAGNQPQHF. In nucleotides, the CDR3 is TGTGCCATCAGTGCGGGAGGGGCCGGGAATCAGCCCCAGCATTTT.

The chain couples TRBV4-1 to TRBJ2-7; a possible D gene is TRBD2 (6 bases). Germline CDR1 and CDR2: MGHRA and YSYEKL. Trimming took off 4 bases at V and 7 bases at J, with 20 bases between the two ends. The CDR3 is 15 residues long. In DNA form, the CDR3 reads TGCGCCAGCAGCCGCGGGGACGGCGGCCCGGGGGAGCAGTACTTC. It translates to CASSRGDGGPGEQYF.

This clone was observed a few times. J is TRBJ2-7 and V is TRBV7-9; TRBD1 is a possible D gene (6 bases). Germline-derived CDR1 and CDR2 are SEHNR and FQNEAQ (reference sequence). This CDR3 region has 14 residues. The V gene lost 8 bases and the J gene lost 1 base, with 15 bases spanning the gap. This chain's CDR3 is CASRRQGTSYEQYF. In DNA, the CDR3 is TGTGCCAGCCGGAGGCAGGGGACGTCCTACGAGCAGTACTTC.

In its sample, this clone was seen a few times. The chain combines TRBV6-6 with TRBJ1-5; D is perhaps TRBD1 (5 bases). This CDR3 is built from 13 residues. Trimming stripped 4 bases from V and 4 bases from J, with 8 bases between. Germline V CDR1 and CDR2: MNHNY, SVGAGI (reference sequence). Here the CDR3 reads CASSSRGNQPQHF. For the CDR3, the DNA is TGTGCCAGCAGTTCTCGGGGGAATCAGCCCCAGCATTTT.

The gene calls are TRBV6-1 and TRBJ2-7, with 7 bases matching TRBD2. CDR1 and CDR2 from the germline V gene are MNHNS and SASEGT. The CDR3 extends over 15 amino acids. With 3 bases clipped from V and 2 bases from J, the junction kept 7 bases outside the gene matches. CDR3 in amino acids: CASSEISSGTYEQYF. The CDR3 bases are TGTGCCAGCAGTGAGATATCTAGCGGAACCTACGAGCAGTACTTC.

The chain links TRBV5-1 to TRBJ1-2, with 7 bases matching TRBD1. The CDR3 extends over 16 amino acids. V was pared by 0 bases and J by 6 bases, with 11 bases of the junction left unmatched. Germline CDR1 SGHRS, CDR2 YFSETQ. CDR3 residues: CASSLEGGANIDGYTF. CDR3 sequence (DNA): TGCGCCAGCAGCTTGGAAGGGGGCGCAAACATCGATGGCTACACCTTC.

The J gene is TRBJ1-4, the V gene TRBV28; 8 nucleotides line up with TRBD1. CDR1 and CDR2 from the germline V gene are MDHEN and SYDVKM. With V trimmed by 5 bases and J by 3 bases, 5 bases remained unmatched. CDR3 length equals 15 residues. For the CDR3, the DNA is TGTGCCAGCAGTAGACAGGGGTTGGCTAATGAAAAACTGTTTTTT. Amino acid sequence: CASSRQGLANEKLFF.

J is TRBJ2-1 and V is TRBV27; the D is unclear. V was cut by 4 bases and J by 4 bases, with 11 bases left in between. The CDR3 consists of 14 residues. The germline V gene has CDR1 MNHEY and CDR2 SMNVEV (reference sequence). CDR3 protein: CASSSPSPYNEQFF. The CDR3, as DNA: TGTGCCAGCAGTTCCCCTAGTCCGTACAATGAGCAGTTCTTC.

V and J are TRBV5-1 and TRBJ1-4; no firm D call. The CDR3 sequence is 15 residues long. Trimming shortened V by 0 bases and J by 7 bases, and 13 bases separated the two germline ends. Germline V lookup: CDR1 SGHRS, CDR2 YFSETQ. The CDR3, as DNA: TGCGCCAGCAGCTTGGCCGAGGCAGGAGGTGAAAAACTGTTTTTT. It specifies CASSLAEAGGEKLFF.

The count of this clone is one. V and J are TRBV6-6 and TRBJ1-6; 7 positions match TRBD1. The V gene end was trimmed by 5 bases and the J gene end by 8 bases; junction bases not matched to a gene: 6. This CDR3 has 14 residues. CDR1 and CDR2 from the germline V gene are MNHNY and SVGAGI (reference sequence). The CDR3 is CASSDRAVDSPLHF. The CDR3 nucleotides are TGTGCCAGCAGTGACAGGGCGGTGGATTCACCCCTCCACTTT.

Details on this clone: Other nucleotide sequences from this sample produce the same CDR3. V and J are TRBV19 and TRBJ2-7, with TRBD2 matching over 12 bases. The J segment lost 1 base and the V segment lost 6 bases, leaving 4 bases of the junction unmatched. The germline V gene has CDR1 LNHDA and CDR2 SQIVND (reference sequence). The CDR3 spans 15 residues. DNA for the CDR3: TGTGCCAGTAGCCCCCTAGCGGGAGGGTCCTACGAGCAGTACTTC. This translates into CASSPLAGGSYEQYF.

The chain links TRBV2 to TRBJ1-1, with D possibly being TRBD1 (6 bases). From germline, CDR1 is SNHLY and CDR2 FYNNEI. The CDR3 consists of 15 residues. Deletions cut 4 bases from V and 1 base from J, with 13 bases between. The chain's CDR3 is CASSVSRQANTEAFF. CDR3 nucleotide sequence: TGTGCCAGCAGTGTTTCGAGACAGGCGAACACTGAAGCTTTCTTT. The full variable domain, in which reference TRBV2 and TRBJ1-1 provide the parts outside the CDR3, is EPEVTQTPSHQVTQMGQEVILRCVPISNHLYFYWYRQILGQKVEFLVSFYNNEISEKSEIFDDQFSVERPDGSNFTLKIRSTKLEDSAMYFCASSVSRQANTEAFFGQGTRLTVV.

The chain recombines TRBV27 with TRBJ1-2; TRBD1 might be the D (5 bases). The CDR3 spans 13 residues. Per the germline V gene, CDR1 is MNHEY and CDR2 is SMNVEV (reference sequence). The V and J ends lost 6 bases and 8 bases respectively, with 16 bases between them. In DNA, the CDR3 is TGTGCCAGCAGGGGGGGAGAGGTGGGGGGCTACACCTTC. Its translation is CASRGGEVGGYTF.